The clone carrying this T cell receptor beta chain was seen repeatedly, ten times or more. The antigen remains undetermined. These data come from a study of T cells after yellow fever vaccination. 5'RACE template switching produced TCR cDNA carrying a universal primer site and UMIs. MiXCR, applied by TCRdb to the 5' RACE reads, yields one record per CDR3 protein. In the table there are a few hundred thousand distinct CDR3 sequences, about 4% of which are singletons. Study observations and caveats: In post-booster samples, most primary-vaccination clones reappeared (approximately 97% CD4, 88% CD8).

This receptor was identified in a man aged 18 to 35 who received the YFV17D yellow fever vaccine. The sequencing here drew on PBMCs, taken 5 days after the yellow fever booster vaccination.

This CDR3 is CASSLFSLDTGELFF. Here the CDR3 DNA reads TGCGCCAGCAGCTTATTTTCATTGGACACCGGGGAGCTGTTTTTT. The chain links TRBV5-1 to TRBJ2-2; no reliable D call. The CDR3 totals 15 residues. CDR1 and CDR2 (germline): SGHRS, YFSETQ. With 2 bases removed from V and 3 bases from J, the gap between germline ends came to 11 bases.